Shown below are 15 T cell receptor beta chains from a single sample sequenced in a study of blood T cell repertoires in COVID-19. TCRdb's table, derived via immunoSEQ multiplex PCR, lists solely in-frame clones and lacks some. The sample consists of approximately 89,000 clones, around 81% of them appearing once. Sequencing used peripheral blood. The source of these receptors is a woman aged 70-85 years with active or convalescent COVID-19.

V usage is TRBV5-1 and J usage is TRBJ2-1; D gene uncertain. Germline CDR1 reads SGHRS; CDR2 reads YFSETQ. Between the trimmed V and J ends, which lost 1 base and 0 bases, there was a span of 5 bases. This CDR3 contains 14 residues. The CDR3 nucleotides are TGCGCCAGCAGCTTGCCGAGCTCCTACAATGAGCAGTTCTTC. This codes for CASSLPSSYNEQFF.

The rearrangement uses TRBV6-2 or TRBV6-3 and TRBJ2-7; tentative D call: TRBD1 (5 bases). Trimming removed 0 bases from V and 0 bases from J, with 15 bases in between. The CDR3 runs to 17 residues. Germline V lookup: CDR1 MNHEY, CDR2 SVGEGT. In DNA, the CDR3 is TGTGCCAGCAGTTACTCGGCGGCGGACATAAGCTCCTACGAGCAGTACTTC. Protein: CASSYSAADISSYEQYF.

The rearrangement uses TRBV6-2 or TRBV6-3 and TRBJ2-3; TRBD2 aligns across 8 bases. Trimming took 7 bases from V and 1 from J; bases not matched to a gene: 4. The V gene's germline CDR1 is MNHEY and CDR2 SVGEGT. This CDR3 has 14 amino acids. This CDR3 reads CASNPAGGTDTQYF. In DNA form, the CDR3 reads TGTGCCAGCAACCCAGCGGGGGGCACAGATACGCAGTATTTT.

The chain has TRBV5-1 and TRBJ1-1; maybe TRBD1 (6 bases). CDR3 length equals 13 residues. V lost 3 bases, J lost 1 base, and 7 bases lay in between. Germline V gene sequence: CDR1 SGHRS, CDR2 YFSETQ. This CDR3 reads CASSYRENTEAFF. The CDR3 region has the DNA TGCGCCAGCAGCTACAGGGAGAACACTGAAGCTTTCTTT.

The J gene is TRBJ1-2, the V gene TRBV21-1; no check of the table's D call, TRBD1, against the DNA was made. TRBV21-1 is given as a pseudogene. CDR3 length equals 16 residues. CDR3 DNA: TGTGCCAGCAGCAAATCGTTAGGACAGGACAACTATGGCTACACCTTC. This gives the protein CASSKSLGQDNYGYTF.

The chain has TRBV6-5 and TRBJ2-7; 8 bases are shared with TRBD1. Trimming removed 6 bases from V and 6 bases from J; junction bases left unmatched: 10. Germline CDR1 is MNHEY and CDR2 is SVGAGI. This CDR3 contains 14 residues. The chain's CDR3 is CASRPQGEVGEQYF. The CDR3 DNA sequence: TGTGCCAGCAGACCACAGGGGGAGGTTGGCGAGCAGTACTTC.

This clone was counted between two and nine times. This chain links TRBV5-1 with TRBJ2-1; the D gene is possibly TRBD2 (6 bases). Germline loops: CDR1 SGHRS, CDR2 YFSETQ. This CDR3 comprises 14 residues. V was shortened by 5 bases and J by 5 bases, with 14 bases between the two germline ends. This CDR3 reads CASSGGMNNNEQFF. For the CDR3, the DNA is TGCGCCAGCAGTGGAGGGATGAATAACAATGAGCAGTTCTTC.

The chain couples TRBV28 to TRBJ2-3, with D perhaps TRBD1 (5 bases). This CDR3 has 19 residues. In germline, CDR1 is MDHEN, CDR2 SYDVKM. The ends were cut back, 6 bases at V and 4 bases at J, with 29 bases in the middle. CDR3 loop: CASRQFGSKGFREADTQYF. The DNA for the CDR3 is TGTGCCAGCAGACAGTTTGGAAGTAAGGGGTTTCGAGAGGCAGATACGCAGTATTTT.

A single count supports this clone. The rearrangement links TRBV10-2 to TRBJ1-2; 7 nucleotides agree with TRBD1. After removal of 9 bases from V and 4 bases from J, the junction contained 14 bases not matched to a gene. This CDR3 region has 15 residues. The germline V gene has CDR1 WSHSY and CDR2 SAAADI. CDR3 residues: CASSEGAGRIYGYTF. In nucleotides, the CDR3 is TGCGCCAGTTCCGAGGGGGCAGGGAGGATCTATGGCTACACCTTC.

V and J are TRBV7-2 and TRBJ2-3, with 11 bases identical to TRBD1. In germline, CDR1 is SGHTA, CDR2 FQGNSA. After removal of 5 bases from V and 4 bases from J, the junction contained 11 bases not matched to a gene. The CDR3 runs to 17 residues. CDR3 bases: TGTGCCAGCAGCACTAGGGGGACAGGGGGATCCCCAGATACGCAGTATTTT. Translated: CASSTRGTGGSPDTQYF.

V and J are TRBV12-2 and TRBJ2-6; TRBD2 reflects the table's D call only, with no check against the DNA. TRBV12-2 is reported as a pseudogene. The CDR3 totals 16 residues. The CDR3 sequence: CASRLGGFSGANVLTF. The CDR3 DNA is TGTGCAAGTCGCTTAGGAGGGTTCTCTGGGGCCAACGTCCTGACTTTC.

The genes are TRBV7-2 and TRBJ1-6, with D possibly being TRBD1 (6 bases). CDR3 length: 16 amino acids. Germline CDR1 SGHTA, CDR2 FQGNSA. This CDR3 reads CASGVAGTPGVSPLHF. The CDR3 nucleotides read TGTGCATCAGGGGTGGCAGGTACCCCCGGTGTTTCACCCCTCCACTTT.

This sequence joins TRBV7-9 and TRBJ1-4; unclear D gene. This CDR3 spans 13 amino acids. Trimming removed 3 bases at V and 5 bases at J, with 7 bases between. Per germline, CDR1 SEHNR and CDR2 FQNEAQ (reference sequence). For the CDR3, the DNA is TGTGCCAGCAGCTTCGGAGGGAATGAAAAACTGTTTTTT. Protein: CASSFGGNEKLFF.

CDR3 amino acids: CASRAGTGQNSPLHF. The CDR3 DNA is TGTGCCAGCAGAGCTGGGACAGGGCAGAATTCACCCCTCCACTTT. The chain is built from TRBV28 and TRBJ1-6, with 9 bases matching TRBD1. Germline V gives CDR1 MDHEN, CDR2 SYDVKM. Losses at the gene ends were 6 bases for V and 7 bases for J; bases not matched to a gene: 7. The CDR3 length is 15 residues.

The chain employs TRBV9 and TRBJ1-1; 7 bases fit TRBD1. Germline CDR1 and CDR2: SGDLS and YYNGEE. V shed 1 base and J 8 bases; nucleotides not matched to a gene: 5. This CDR3 region has 13 residues. The chain's CDR3 is CASSVRQGGEAFF. For the CDR3, the DNA is TGTGCCAGCAGCGTAAGACAGGGCGGCGAAGCTTTCTTT.